The entry below describes one T cell receptor (beta chain). This entry belongs to a study of blood T cell repertoires in COVID-19. Turning to the study itself: Samples taken during acute and convalescent COVID-19 were collected in the United States, Italy and Spain.

The V end lost 1 base, the J end lost 3 bases, and 18 bases lay between the germline ends. CDR1 and CDR2 (germline): SQVTM, ANQGSEA. The CDR3 is 16 amino acids. Methods used by the authors: Reference gene primer amplification gave nucleated cell count estimates. The table came from immunoSEQ multiplex PCR; TCRdb's copy has only in-frame clones and leaves some out. V, J and clone size are those of that table, while D and trimming were read from the DNA. The data contain more than 150,000 clones, roughly 84% of them seen just once; the ten biggest clones take up approximately 6.5%. V usage is TRBV29-1 and J usage is TRBJ1-2; TRBD1 might be the D (6 bases). This clonotype was obtained from a woman aged 50 to 60 who had recovered from COVID-19. Material: PBMCs or T cells enriched from blood (not recorded which). In DNA form, the CDR3 reads TGCAGCGTTGAAGCCCGGGGGGGGCGGGAGCACTATGGCTACACCTTC. Translation gives CSVEARGGREHYGYTF.